The T cell receptor beta chain under discussion was sequenced for a study of blood T cell repertoires in COVID-19. The wider study: Whether acute or convalescent, the COVID-19 samples came from the United States, Italy and Spain.

Germline V gives CDR1 MNHEY, CDR2 SVGAGI. This CDR3 comprises 16 residues. The J segment lost 1 base and the V segment lost 2 bases, leaving 7 bases of the junction unmatched. Clones were sequenced by immunoSEQ multiplex PCR, and TCRdb holds only the in-frame ones, with some missing. The sample consists of under 250,000 clones, approximately 91% of them appearing once. This clone was counted once. The source material was peripheral blood. This TCR was recovered from a man between 35 and 55 years old with acute or convalescent COVID-19. The rearrangement joins TRBV6-5 to TRBJ1-1, with 7 bases fitting TRBD1. CDR3 sequence reads: CASSYEPAGGNTEAFF. CDR3 coding DNA: TGTGCCAGCAGTTACGAACCCGCAGGGGGGAACACTGAAGCTTTCTTT.